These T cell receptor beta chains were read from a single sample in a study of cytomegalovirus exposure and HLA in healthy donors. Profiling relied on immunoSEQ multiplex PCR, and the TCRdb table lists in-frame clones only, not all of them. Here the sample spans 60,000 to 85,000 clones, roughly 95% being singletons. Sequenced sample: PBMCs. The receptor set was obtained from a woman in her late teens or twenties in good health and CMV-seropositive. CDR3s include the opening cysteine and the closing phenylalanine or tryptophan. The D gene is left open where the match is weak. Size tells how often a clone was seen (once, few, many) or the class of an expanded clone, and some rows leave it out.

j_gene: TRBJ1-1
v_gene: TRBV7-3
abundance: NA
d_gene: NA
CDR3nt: TGTGCCAGCAGCCCGAGGGGGGGGGACACTGAAGCTTTCTTT
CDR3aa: CASSPRGGDTEAFF

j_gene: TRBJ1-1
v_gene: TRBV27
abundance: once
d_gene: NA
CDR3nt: TGTGCCAGCAGTCCACTCACAGGGTCAGCGGCGAACACTGAAGCTTTCTTT
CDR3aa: CASSPLTGSAANTEAFF

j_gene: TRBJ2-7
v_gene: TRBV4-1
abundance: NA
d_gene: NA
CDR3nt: TGCGCCAGCAGCCAAGGGACTCAGACCTACGAGCAGTACTTC
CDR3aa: CASSQGTQTYEQYF

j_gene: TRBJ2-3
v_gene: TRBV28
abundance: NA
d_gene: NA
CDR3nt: TGTGCCAGCAGTTCGGTTGAGTACACAGATACGCAGTATTTT
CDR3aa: CASSSVEYTDTQYF

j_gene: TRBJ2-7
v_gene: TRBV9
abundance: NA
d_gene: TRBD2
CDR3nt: TGTGCCAGCAGCCAATCCGGGACTACATATGTCTACGAGCAGTACTTC
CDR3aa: CASSQSGTTYVYEQYF

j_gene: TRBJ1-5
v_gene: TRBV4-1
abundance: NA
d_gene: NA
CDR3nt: TGCGCCAGCAGCCAAGTTTCGAGGGATGTGCGCAATCAGCCCCAGCATTTT
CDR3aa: CASSQVSRDVRNQPQHF

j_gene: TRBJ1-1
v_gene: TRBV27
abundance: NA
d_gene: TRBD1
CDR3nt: TGTGCCAGCAGTTCCCTGGGACAGGGAAGGTACACTGAAGCTTTCTTT
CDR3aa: CASSSLGQGRYTEAFF

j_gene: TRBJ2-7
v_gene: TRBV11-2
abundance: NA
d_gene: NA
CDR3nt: TGTGCCAGCAGCCCGAGTGGACTACCTGACGAGCAGTACTTC
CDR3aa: CASSPSGLPDEQYF

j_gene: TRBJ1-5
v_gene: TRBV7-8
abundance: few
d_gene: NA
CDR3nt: TGTGCCAGCAGCTTAGCCAGGGGAAGGCAGCCCCAGCATTTT
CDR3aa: CASSLARGRQPQHF

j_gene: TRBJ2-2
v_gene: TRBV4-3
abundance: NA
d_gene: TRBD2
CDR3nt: TGCGCCAGCAGCCAAGACCTAGCGGGAGTTGGTGGGGAGCTGTTTTTT
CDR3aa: CASSQDLAGVGGELFF

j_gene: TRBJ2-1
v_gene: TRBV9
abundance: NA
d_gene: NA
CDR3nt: TGTGCCAGCAGCGGTCTAGGTGAGCAGTTCTTC
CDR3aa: CASSGLGEQFF

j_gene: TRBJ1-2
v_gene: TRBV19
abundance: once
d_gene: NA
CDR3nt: TGTGCCAGTAGTGCACACAGGGTTGGCTACACCTTC
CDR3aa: CASSAHRVGYTF

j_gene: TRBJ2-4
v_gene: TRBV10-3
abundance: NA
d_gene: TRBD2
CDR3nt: TGTGCCATCAAAGCTAGCGGAAACGCCAAAAACATTCAGTACTTC
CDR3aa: CAIKASGNAKNIQYF

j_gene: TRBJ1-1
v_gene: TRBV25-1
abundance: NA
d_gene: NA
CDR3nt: TGTGCCAGCAGTGAAGCCAGGGGAAGGGGCACTGAAGCTTTCTTT
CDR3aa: CASSEARGRGTEAFF

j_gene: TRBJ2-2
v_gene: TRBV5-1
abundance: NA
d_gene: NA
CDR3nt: TGCGCCAGCAGCTCAGTTCACACCGGGGAGCTGTTTTTT
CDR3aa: CASSSVHTGELFF

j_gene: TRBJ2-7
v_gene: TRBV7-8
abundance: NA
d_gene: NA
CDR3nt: TGTGCCAGCAGCTTGCGGGATCCCGGCTACGAGCAGTACTTC
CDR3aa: CASSLRDPGYEQYF

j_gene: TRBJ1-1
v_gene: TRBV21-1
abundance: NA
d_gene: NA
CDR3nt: TGTGCCAGCAGCCTGCCGGGACACCCCTACACTGAAGCTTTCTTT
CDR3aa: CASSLPGHPYTEAFF

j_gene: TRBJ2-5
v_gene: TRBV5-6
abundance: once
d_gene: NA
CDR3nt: TGTGCCAGCAGTCGATTTCTACGAGATGAAGAGACCCAGTACTTC
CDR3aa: CASSRFLRDEETQYF

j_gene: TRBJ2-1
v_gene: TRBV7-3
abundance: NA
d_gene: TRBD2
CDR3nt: TGTGCCAGCAGCCCACGCCCTAGCGGGTTGAGCTCCTACAATGAGCAGTTCTTC
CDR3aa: CASSPRPSGLSSYNEQFF

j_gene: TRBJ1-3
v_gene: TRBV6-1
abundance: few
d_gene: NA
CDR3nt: TGTGCCAGCAGACAGGGTGGTGGAAACACCATATATTTT
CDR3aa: CASRQGGGNTIYF

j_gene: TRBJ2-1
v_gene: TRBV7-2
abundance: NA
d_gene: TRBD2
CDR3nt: TGTGCCAGCAGCTTCGCGCTAGCGGGAGTCAATGAGCAGTTCTTC
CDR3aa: CASSFALAGVNEQFF

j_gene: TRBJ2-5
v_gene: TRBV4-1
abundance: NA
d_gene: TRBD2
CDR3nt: TGCGCCAGCAGCCAAACTAGCGGGATTGGCGAGACCCAGTACTTC
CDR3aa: CASSQTSGIGETQYF

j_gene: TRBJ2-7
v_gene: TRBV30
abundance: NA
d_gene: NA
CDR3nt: TGTGCCTGGAGATGGGGCGGATACTACGAGCAGTACTTC
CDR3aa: CAWRWGGYYEQYF

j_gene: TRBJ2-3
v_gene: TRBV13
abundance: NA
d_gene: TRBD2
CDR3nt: TGTGCCAGCAGCTCGCTCGGACTAGCGGAATCTAGCACAGATACGCAGTATTTT
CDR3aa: CASSSLGLAESSTDTQYF

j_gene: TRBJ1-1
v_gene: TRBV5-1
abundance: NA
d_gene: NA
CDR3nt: TGCGCCAGCACCTGGGGCGTGGGGGCTAACACTGAAGCTTTCTTT
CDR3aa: CASTWGVGANTEAFF

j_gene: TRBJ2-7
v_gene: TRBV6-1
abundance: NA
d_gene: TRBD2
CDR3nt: TGTGCCAGCAGACCTAGCGGGAGCTACGAGCAGTACTTC
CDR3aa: CASRPSGSYEQYF

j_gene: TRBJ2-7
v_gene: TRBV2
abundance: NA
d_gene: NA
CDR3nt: TGTGCCAGCAACTCACAGGTCTCCTACGAGCAGTACTTC
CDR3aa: CASNSQVSYEQYF

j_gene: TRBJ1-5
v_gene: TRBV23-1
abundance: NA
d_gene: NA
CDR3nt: TGCGCCAGCAGTCAAAATGTAGTGGAGCAGCCCCAGCATTTT
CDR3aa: CASSQNVVEQPQHF